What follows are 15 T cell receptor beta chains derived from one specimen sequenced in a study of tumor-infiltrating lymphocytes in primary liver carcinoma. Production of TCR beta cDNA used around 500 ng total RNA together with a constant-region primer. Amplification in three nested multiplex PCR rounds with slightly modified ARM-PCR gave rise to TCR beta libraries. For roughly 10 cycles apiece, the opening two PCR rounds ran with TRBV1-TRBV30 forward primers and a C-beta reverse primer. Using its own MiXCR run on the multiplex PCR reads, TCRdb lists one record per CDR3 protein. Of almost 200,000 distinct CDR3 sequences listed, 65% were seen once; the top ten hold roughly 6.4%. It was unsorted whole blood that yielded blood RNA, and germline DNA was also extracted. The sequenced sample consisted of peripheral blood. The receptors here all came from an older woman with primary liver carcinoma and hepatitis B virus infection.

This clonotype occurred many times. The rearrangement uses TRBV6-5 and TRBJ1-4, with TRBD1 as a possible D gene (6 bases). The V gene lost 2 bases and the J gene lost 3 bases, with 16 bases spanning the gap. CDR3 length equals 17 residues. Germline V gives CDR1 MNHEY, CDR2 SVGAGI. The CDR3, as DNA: TGTGCCAGCAGTTACAACAGGGCAACGCAATCTAATGAAAAACTGTTTTTT. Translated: CASSYNRATQSNEKLFF.

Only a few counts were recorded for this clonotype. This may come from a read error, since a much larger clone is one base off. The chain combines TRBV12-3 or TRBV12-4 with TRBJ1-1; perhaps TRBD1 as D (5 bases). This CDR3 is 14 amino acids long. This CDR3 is CASSFRDVNIEAFF. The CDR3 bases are TGTGCCAGCAGTTTCCGGGACGTGAACATTGAAGCTTTCTTT.

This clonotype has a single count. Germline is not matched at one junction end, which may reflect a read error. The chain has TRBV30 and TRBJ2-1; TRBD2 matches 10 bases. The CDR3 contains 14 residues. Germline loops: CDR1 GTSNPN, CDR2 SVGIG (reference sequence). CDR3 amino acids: CAWSVGLATNEKFF. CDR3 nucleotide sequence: TGTGCCTGGAGTGTGGGACTAGCGACTAATGAGAAGTTCTTC.

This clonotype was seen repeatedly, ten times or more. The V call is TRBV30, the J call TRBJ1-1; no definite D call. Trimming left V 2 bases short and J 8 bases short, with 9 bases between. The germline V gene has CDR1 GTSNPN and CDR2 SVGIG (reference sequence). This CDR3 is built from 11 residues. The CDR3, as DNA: TGTGCCTGGAGTATAAACAGAGAAGCTTTCTTT. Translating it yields CAWSINREAFF.

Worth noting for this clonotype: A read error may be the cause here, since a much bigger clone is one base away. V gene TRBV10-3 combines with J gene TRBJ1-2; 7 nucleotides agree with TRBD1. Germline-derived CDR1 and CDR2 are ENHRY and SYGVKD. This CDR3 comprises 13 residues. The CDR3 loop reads CAISPGQLYDYTF. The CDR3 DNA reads TGTGCCATCAGCCCGGGACAGTTATATGACTACACCTTC.

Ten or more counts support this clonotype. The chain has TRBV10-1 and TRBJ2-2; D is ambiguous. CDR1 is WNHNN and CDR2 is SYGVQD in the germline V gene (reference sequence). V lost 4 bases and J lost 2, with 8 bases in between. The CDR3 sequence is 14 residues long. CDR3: CASSVARNTGELFF. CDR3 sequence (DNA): TGCGCCAGCAGTGTGGCCAGAAACACCGGGGAGCTGTTTTTT.

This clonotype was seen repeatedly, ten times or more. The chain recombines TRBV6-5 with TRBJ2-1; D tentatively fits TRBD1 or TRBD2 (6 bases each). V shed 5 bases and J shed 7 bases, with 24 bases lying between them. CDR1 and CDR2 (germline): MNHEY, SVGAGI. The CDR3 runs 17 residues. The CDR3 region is CASSPQGLGGGLNEQFF. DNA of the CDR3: TGTGCCAGCAGTCCCCAGGGGTTGGGGGGCGGTCTTAATGAGCAGTTCTTC.

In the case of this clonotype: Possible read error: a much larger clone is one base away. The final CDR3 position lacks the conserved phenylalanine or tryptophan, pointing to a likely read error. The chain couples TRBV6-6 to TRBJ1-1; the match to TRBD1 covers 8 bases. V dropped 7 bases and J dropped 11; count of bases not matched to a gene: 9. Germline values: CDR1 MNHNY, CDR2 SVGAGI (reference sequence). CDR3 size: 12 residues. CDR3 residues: CASTVGQGGAFL. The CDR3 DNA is TGTGCCAGCACCGTAGGACAGGGAGGCGCTTTCCTT.

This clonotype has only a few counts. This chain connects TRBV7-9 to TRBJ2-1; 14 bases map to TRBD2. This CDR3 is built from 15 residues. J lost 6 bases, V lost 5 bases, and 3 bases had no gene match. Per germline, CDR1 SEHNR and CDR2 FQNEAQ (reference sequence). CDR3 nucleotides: TGTGCCAGCAGCCGCGGGACTAGCGGGAGCAATGAGCAGTTCTTC. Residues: CASSRGTSGSNEQFF.

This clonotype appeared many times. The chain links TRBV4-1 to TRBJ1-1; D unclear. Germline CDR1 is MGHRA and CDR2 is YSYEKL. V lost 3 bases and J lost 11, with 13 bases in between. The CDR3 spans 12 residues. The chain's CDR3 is CASSHLGLEAFF. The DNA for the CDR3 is TGCGCCAGCAGCCATTTAGGGTTGGAGGCTTTCTTT.

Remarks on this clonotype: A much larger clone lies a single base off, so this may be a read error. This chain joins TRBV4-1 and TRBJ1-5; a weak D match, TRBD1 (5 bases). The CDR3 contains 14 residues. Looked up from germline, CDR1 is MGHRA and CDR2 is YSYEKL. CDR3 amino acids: CAGSPGGEYQPQHF. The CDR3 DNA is TGCGCCGGCAGCCCGGGGGGGGAGTATCAGCCCCAGCATTTT.

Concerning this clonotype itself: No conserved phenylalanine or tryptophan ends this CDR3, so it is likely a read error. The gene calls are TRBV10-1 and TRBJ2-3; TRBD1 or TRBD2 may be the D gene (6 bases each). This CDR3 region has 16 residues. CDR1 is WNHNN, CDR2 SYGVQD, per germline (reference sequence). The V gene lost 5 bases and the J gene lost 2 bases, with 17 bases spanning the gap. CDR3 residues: CASSNGRGGFTDTQYL. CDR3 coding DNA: TGCGCCAGCAGTAACGGCAGGGGAGGTTTCACAGATACGCAGTATTTA.

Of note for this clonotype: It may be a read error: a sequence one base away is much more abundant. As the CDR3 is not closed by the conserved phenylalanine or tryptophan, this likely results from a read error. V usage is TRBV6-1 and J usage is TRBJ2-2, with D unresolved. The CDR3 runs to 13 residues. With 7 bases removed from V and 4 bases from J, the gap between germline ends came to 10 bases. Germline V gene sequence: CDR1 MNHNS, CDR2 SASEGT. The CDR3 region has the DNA TGTGCCAGCAAAAAATCCGGCACCGGGGAGCTGTTTTAT. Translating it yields CASKKSGTGELFY.

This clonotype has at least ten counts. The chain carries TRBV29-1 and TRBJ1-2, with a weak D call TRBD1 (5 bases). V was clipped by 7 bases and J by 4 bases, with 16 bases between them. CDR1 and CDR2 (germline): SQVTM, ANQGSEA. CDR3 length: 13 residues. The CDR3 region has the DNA TGCAGCGCCGCTAGCGGGACTGGCTATGGCTACACCTTC. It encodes CSAASGTGYGYTF.

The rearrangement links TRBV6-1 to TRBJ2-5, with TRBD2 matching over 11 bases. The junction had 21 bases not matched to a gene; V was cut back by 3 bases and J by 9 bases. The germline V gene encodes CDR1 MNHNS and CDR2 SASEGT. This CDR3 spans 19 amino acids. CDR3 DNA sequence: TGTGCCAGCAGTGACGTCGATAGCGGGAGGGCCACGGGTCGCGAGGCCCAGTACTTC. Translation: CASSDVDSGRATGREAQYF.